The T cell receptor beta chain described here comes from a study of cytomegalovirus exposure and HLA in healthy donors. The study ran its PCR with 60 Vbeta and 13 Jbeta primers. Sequenced by immunoSEQ multiplex PCR; TCRdb stores in-frame clones only, minus some. The sample yields some 150,000 clones, 75% seen once. Findings and caveats of the study: V- and J-gene trimming of TCR beta was linked (in a later analysis) to a missense DCLRE1C variant.

As to this clone: The target antigen is unknown.

The receptor was isolated from a man younger than 45 in good health and CMV-seronegative. Sequenced: PBMCs.

CDR3 region: CAVGGGQDFNYGYTF. For the CDR3, the DNA is TGCGCCGTCGGGGGGGGGCAGGACTTTAACTATGGCTACACCTTC. The V and J genes are TRBV10-2 and TRBJ1-2, with D maybe TRBD1 (6 bases). V was shortened by 11 bases and J by 1 base, with 20 bases between the two germline ends. Germline V CDR1 and CDR2: WSHSY, SAAADI. This CDR3 region has 15 residues.